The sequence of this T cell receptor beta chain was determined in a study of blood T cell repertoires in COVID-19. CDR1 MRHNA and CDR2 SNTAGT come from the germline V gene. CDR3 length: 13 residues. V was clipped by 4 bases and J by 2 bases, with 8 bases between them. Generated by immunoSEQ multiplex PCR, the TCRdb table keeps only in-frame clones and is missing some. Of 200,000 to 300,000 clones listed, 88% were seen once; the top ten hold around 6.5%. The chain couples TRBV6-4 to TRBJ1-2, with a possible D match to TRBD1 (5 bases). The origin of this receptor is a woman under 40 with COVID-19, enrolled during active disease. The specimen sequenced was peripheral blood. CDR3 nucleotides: TGTGCCAGCAGTGGAGACAGAAACTATGGCTACACCTTC. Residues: CASSGDRNYGYTF.